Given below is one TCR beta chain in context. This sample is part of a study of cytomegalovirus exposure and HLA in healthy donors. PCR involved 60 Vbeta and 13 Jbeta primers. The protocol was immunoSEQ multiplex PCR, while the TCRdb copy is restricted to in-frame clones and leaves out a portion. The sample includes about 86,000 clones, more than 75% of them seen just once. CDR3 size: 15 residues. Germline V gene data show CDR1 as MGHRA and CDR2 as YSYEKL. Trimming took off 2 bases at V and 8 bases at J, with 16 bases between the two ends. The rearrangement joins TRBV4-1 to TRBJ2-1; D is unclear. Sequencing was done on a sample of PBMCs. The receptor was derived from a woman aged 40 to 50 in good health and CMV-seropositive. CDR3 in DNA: TGCGCCAGCAGCCAAAGTTCCCAGGTGGTGGATGAGCAGTTCTTC. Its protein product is CASSQSSQVVDEQFF.